This TCR beta chain came from a study of tumor and adjacent non-tumor tissue in lung cancer. About the study: The cohort had around eleven adenocarcinoma, 2 squamous cell and 1 small cell patients. Samples averaged roughly 4 million productive TCRbeta reads each. Study-wide results and caveats: Normal lung showed higher cumulative top 100 clone frequency than tumor.

As concerns this clonotype: Antigen unknown. An end of the junction differs from the germline gene, which may be a read error.

The CDR3 runs to 14 residues. CDR1 and CDR2 from the germline V gene are SGHAT and FQNNGV. Three rounds of nested PCR, following a modified ARM-PCR protocol, produced the TCRbeta library. TCRdb independently ran MiXCR on the multiplex PCR reads; one entry per CDR3 protein. The sample lists more than 85,000 distinct CDR3 sequences, roughly 74% seen once, with approximately 35% in the top ten. No cell sorting was done before RNA was extracted from the tissue. Chemotherapy-naive patients with new lung cancer underwent thoracic surgery in China, August–November 2014. Material for sequencing was lung tumor tissue. The rearrangement links TRBV11-2 to TRBJ1-3; D ambiguous. This receptor was identified in a woman aged 60-75 years with non-small cell lung cancer. The CDR3 coding sequence is TGTACCAGCAGCTCCCCAGCCTCTGGGAATACCATATATTTT. The encoded protein is CTSSSPASGNTIYF.